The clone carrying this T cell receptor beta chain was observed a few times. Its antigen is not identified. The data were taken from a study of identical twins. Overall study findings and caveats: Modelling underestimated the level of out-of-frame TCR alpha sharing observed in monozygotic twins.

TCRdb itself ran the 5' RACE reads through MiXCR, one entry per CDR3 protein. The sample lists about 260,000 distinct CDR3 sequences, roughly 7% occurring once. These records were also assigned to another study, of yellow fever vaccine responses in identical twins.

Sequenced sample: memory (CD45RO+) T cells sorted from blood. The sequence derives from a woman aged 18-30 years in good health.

CDR3 protein: CASSPNSGAGSYNEQFF. The CDR3 nucleotides are TGTGCCAGTAGTCCGAATAGCGGAGCCGGCTCCTACAATGAGCAGTTCTTC. The gene calls are TRBV19 and TRBJ2-1, with D possibly TRBD2 on 6 matching bases. CDR1 is LNHDA, CDR2 SQIVND, per germline (reference sequence). The CDR3 runs 17 residues. Trimming pared 5 bases from V and 0 bases from J, leaving 17 bases between.